These T cell receptor beta chains were read from a single sample in a study of shared clonotypes between healthy human individuals. Profiled with immunoSEQ multiplex PCR; TCRdb holds only in-frame clones, not every one. The table includes about 1.5 million clones, approximately 97% detected once. Specimen: naive CD4+ T cells sorted from blood. The receptors were sampled from a man aged 30 to 45 in good health. Both conserved end residues are part of each CDR3. D genes are given only for firm matches. Part of the rows lack a size; the others show once, few, many or a class for expanded clones.

d_call,j_call,clone_size,v_call,cdr3_nt,cdr3_aa
TRBD1,TRBJ1-1,.,TRBV15,TGTGCCACCAGCAGGGAACAGGGGGGGAACACTGAAGCTTTCTTT,CATSREQGGNTEAFF
.,TRBJ1-2,.,TRBV2,TGTGCCAGCGGAAGGGTGGGCAACTATGGCTACACCTTC,CASGRVGNYGYTF
TRBD2,TRBJ2-3,.,TRBV5-1,TGCGCCAGCAGCTTACTACGACTAGCGGGAGAACCAGATACGCAGTATTTT,CASSLLRLAGEPDTQYF
.,TRBJ1-2,.,TRBV5-4,TGTGCCAGCAGCTTGAGGACCTCGGGGAGTGGCTACACCTTC,CASSLRTSGSGYTF
.,TRBJ1-3,.,TRBV9,TGTGCCAGCAGCGTCGGGCACCTCTCTGGAAACACCATATATTTT,CASSVGHLSGNTIYF
.,TRBJ2-1,.,TRBV30,TGTGCCTGGAGGGATATTACAGGGAGAGGCGGTTACAATGAGCAGTTCTTC,CAWRDITGRGGYNEQFF
.,TRBJ2-5,.,TRBV6-1,TGTGCCAGCAGGTACAGGTTAACCGAAGAGACCCAGTACTTC,CASRYRLTEETQYF
.,TRBJ1-1,.,TRBV6-5,TGTGCCAGCACCGCCCGGGGGCGGAACACTGAAGCTTTCTTT,CASTARGRNTEAFF
TRBD2,TRBJ2-7,.,TRBV7-6,TGTGCCAGCAGCCTCGGTTCCGCGGGAGCGGGAGAGCAGTACTTC,CASSLGSAGAGEQYF
.,TRBJ2-2,.,TRBV19,TGTGCCAGTAGTATTGTTTTAGGTTGGGGATTCGCGAACACCGGGGAGCTGTTTTTT,CASSIVLGWGFANTGELFF
TRBD2,TRBJ2-7,.,TRBV6-5,TGTGCCAGCAGTTCGGGACTAGCGTCGACCTACGAGCAGTACTTC,CASSSGLASTYEQYF
.,TRBJ1-1,.,TRBV5-1,TGCGCCAGCAGCGCGAGGGGGGCTGAAGCTTTCTTT,CASSARGAEAFF
.,TRBJ2-1,.,TRBV4-1,TGCGCCAGCAGCCAAGGGGAGTTAGGTAGCGTTACGAATGAGCAGTTCTTC,CASSQGELGSVTNEQFF
.,TRBJ2-7,.,TRBV5-1,TGCGCCAGCAGCTTAGGCTTATTTCCCTACGAGCAGTACTTC,CASSLGLFPYEQYF
TRBD1,TRBJ1-2,few,TRBV6-1,TGTGCCAGCAGTGAAGGTGGTGGACAGGGCTATGGCTACACCTTC,CASSEGGGQGYGYTF
TRBD2,TRBJ2-7,.,TRBV27,TGTGCCAGCAAAGGACTAGCGGGGCACAACTACGAGCAGTACTTC,CASKGLAGHNYEQYF
.,TRBJ2-2,.,TRBV19,TGTGCCAGTAGTCCCGTGGGACGTCAGACCGGGGAGCTGTTTTTT,CASSPVGRQTGELFF
.,TRBJ2-7,.,TRBV9,TGTGCCAGCAGCGTAGGCCCAGGGCCCTCCAACGAGCAGTACTTC,CASSVGPGPSNEQYF
.,TRBJ1-2,.,TRBV2,TGTGCCAGCGGGGAGGACACAAGAGCTAACTATGGCTACACCTTC,CASGEDTRANYGYTF
.,TRBJ1-1,.,TRBV30,TGTGCCTGGAGACCCGCAGGCTACACTGAAGCTTTCTTT,CAWRPAGYTEAFF
TRBD1,TRBJ1-1,.,TRBV18,TGTGCCAGCTCACCAGAGGGACAGGGGGTATTGTACACTGAAGCTTTCTTT,CASSPEGQGVLYTEAFF
TRBD1,TRBJ2-1,few,TRBV9,TGTGCCAGCAGCGTCCAGGGGGCGGACAATGAGCAGTTCTTC,CASSVQGADNEQFF
.,TRBJ2-3,.,TRBV27,TGTGCCAGCAGTTTCTGGAGGGCAGGCACAGATACGCAGTATTTT,CASSFWRAGTDTQYF
.,TRBJ1-5,.,TRBV6-1,TGTGCCAGCAGTGAAAGGACAGAGTATCAGCCCCAGCATTTT,CASSERTEYQPQHF
.,TRBJ2-3,.,TRBV19,TGTGCCAGTAGTATCCCACCCAATACGCAGTATTTT,CASSIPPNTQYF
TRBD1,TRBJ2-7,.,TRBV4-1,TGCGCCAGCAGCCTGGACAGGGGCAAATACGAGCAGTACTTC,CASSLDRGKYEQYF
.,TRBJ1-1,.,TRBV6-1,TGTGCCAGCAGAGATCACAAGAACACTGAAGCTTTCTTT,CASRDHKNTEAFF
.,TRBJ2-7,.,TRBV7-2,TGTGCCAGCAGCTTAGAAGAGGGGGTGCGTGAGCAGTACTTC,CASSLEEGVREQYF
TRBD1,TRBJ1-1,.,TRBV6-5,TGTGCCAGCAGTTACTTGGGACAGGTTCACAACACTGAAGCTTTCTTT,CASSYLGQVHNTEAFF
.,TRBJ2-5,once,TRBV4-3,TGCGCCAGCAGCCAAGAATTAGCGGAGGAGACCCAGTACTTC,CASSQELAEETQYF
.,TRBJ1-3,.,TRBV6-1,TGTGCCAGCAGTGAAACTCAGGGATTTGGAAACACCATATATTTT,CASSETQGFGNTIYF
.,TRBJ2-1,once,TRBV28,TGTGCCAGCAGTCTTAGGTATAGCGGTCGCTACAATGAGCAGTTCTTC,CASSLRYSGRYNEQFF
.,TRBJ1-4,.,TRBV7-6,TGTGCCAGCAGCTTAGGAGAGGGAGGCACCACCGAAAAACTGTTTTTT,CASSLGEGGTTEKLFF